This T cell receptor beta chain was captured in a study of radiation and T cells in renal cell carcinoma. In regard to this clone: Antigen unknown.

Whole-study results and caveats: From baseline, blood top tumor clonotypes peaked at 2 weeks post-radiation.

This CDR3 contains 17 residues. CDR1 SNHLY and CDR2 FYNNEI come from the germline V gene. Unmatched junction bases numbered 12, after V lost 3 bases and J lost 2 bases. Noted time point: blood 4 weeks post-SBRT, at nephrectomy. Treatment defined: 15 Gy SBRT to primary tumor, nephrectomy 4 weeks later. The patient's renal cell carcinoma had clear cell pathology. Some clones are missing from TCRdb's copy, which holds only in-frame ones; the method was immunoSEQ multiplex PCR. The sample records about 100,000 clones, around 83% being singletons. Specimen: blood, collected from a patient whose treatment included radiotherapy and nephrectomy. The TCR comes from a man aged 60-69 years with renal cell carcinoma. This chain connects TRBV2 to TRBJ1-1, with 7 bases that match TRBD1. CDR3 coding DNA: TGTGCCAGCAGTGATGCAGGACTCAGGACAGGAAACACTGAAGCTTTCTTT. Its protein product is CASSDAGLRTGNTEAFF.